Below, 9 T cell receptor beta chains from the same sample are listed, as sequenced in a study of control samples from healthy donors and cancer patients. Using immunoSEQ multiplex PCR, the repertoire was profiled, and TCRdb retains in-frame clones only, with some absent. Here the sample spans about 180,000 clones, nearly 90% being singletons. The sample consisted of blood. Source of these receptors: a woman in her 50s in good health.

The chain has TRBV28 and TRBJ2-3, with 8 bases lining up with TRBD1. CDR1 is MDHEN and CDR2 is SYDVKM in the germline V gene. This CDR3 contains 15 residues. Losses at the gene ends were 5 bases for V and 7 bases for J; bases not matched to a gene: 11. The CDR3, as DNA: TGTGCCAGCAGTCCCCCCGGACAGGGAGTATATACGCAGTATTTT. Encoded protein: CASSPPGQGVYTQYF.

CDR3 bases: TGTGCCAGCAGTTTGCTACGTAATGCGAACACTGAAGCTTTCTTT. Encoded protein: CASSLLRNANTEAFF. This chain joins TRBV28 and TRBJ1-1, with D unresolved. The germline CDR1 and CDR2 sequences are MDHEN and SYDVKM. V shed 3 bases and J shed 1 base, with 12 bases lying between them. The CDR3 extends over 15 amino acids.

The chain couples TRBV5-1 to TRBJ1-6; 10 bases are a match to TRBD1. CDR1 SGHRS and CDR2 YFSETQ come from the germline V gene. This CDR3 comprises 16 residues. The J segment lost 7 bases and the V segment lost 4 bases, leaving 8 bases of the junction unmatched. CDR3 sequence: CASSQNLGQGNSPLHF. The CDR3 DNA reads TGCGCCAGCAGCCAAAATTTGGGACAGGGGAATTCACCCCTCCACTTT.

The rearrangement links TRBV5-1 to TRBJ1-5, with unresolved D. This CDR3 has 11 amino acids. V lost 6 bases and J lost 7, with 8 bases in between. Germline V gives CDR1 SGHRS, CDR2 YFSETQ. CDR3 nucleotides: TGCGCCAGCAAACCGGGGCAGCCCCAGCATTTT. Protein product: CASKPGQPQHF.

The gene calls are TRBV4-3 and TRBJ2-1; the match to TRBD1 covers 7 bases. V lost 0 bases and J lost 4; bases outside the gene matches: 0. This CDR3 contains 14 residues. Germline V lookup: CDR1 LGHNA, CDR2 YSLEER. The CDR3 reads CASSQDRGYNEQFF. CDR3 nucleotides: TGCGCCAGCAGCCAAGACAGGGGGTACAATGAGCAGTTCTTC.

The genes are TRBV24-1 and TRBJ2-2, with a tentative D call TRBD2 (6 bases). From germline, CDR1 is KGHDR and CDR2 SFDVKD. CDR3 length: 16 amino acids. Between the trimmed V and J ends, which lost 1 base and 2 bases, there was a span of 10 bases. The CDR3 bases are TGTGCCACCAGTGATTTCGCACTAGCAAACACCGGGGAGCTGTTTTTT. Protein: CATSDFALANTGELFF.

The V and J genes are TRBV30 and TRBJ1-1; D is undetermined. CDR3 size: 15 residues. CDR1 and CDR2 from the germline V gene are GTSNPN and SVGIG (reference sequence). V shed 1 base and J shed 4 bases, with 16 bases lying between them. CDR3 sequence reads: CAWSAPSGFITEAFF. Written as DNA, the CDR3 is TGTGCCTGGAGTGCCCCCTCCGGGTTTATCACTGAAGCTTTCTTT. The variable domain in full, completed from reference TRBV30 and TRBJ1-1, reads SQTIHQWPATLVQPVGSPLSLECTVEGTSNPNLYWYRQAAGRGLQLLFYSVGIGQISSEVPQNLSASRPQDRQFILSSKKLLLSDSGFYLCAWSAPSGFITEAFFGQGTRLTVV.

The rearrangement links TRBV6-2 or TRBV6-3 to TRBJ2-7, with a possible D match to TRBD1 (5 bases). Trimming took off 5 bases at V and 2 bases at J, with 10 bases between the two ends. CDR3 length: 13 residues. Germline assignment: CDR1 MNHEY and CDR2 SVGEGT. Here the CDR3 reads CASSTPRAYEQYF. In DNA form, the CDR3 reads TGTGCCAGCAGTACCCCCAGGGCCTACGAGCAGTACTTC.

The CDR3 nucleotides read TGTGCCAGCAGCTTGGGAGTAGGCAATCAGCCCCAGCATTTT. Protein sequence: CASSLGVGNQPQHF. The chain has TRBV28 and TRBJ1-5; no clear D gene. This CDR3 comprises 14 residues. Trimming removed 6 bases from V and 2 bases from J, with 11 bases in between. Per the germline V gene, CDR1 is MDHEN and CDR2 is SYDVKM.